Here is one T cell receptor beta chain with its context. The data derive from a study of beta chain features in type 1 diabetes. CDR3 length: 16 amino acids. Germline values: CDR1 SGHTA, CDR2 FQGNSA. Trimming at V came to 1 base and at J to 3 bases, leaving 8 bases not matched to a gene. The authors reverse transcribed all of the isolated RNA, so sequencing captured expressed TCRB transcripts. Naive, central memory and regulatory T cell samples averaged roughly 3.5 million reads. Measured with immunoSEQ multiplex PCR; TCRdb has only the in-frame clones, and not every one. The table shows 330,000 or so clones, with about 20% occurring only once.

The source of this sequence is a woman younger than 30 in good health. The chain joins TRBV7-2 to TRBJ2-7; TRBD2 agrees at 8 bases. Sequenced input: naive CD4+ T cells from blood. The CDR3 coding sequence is TGTGCCAGCAGCTTAGATGCTAGCGGGCCATACTACGAGCAGTACTTC. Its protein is CASSLDASGPYYEQYF.